One and the same sample provided the 7 T cell receptor beta chains below, sequenced in a study of blood T cell repertoires in COVID-19. TCRdb's copy holds only in-frame clones and misses some; the assay was immunoSEQ multiplex PCR. This sample has 55,000 to 75,000 clones, with around 80% found just once. Specimen: peripheral blood. Receptors were obtained from a human donor in a cohort sampled during active COVID-19.

A single count supports this clone. This chain links TRBV2 with TRBJ1-1; D is uncertain. From germline, CDR1 is SNHLY and CDR2 FYNNEI. V dropped 6 bases and J dropped 4 bases, with 15 bases sitting between them. CDR3 length: 14 amino acids. For the CDR3, the DNA is TGTGCCAGCAGCAAGCGAGAGGGAGGCACTGAAGCTTTCTTT. It translates to CASSKREGGTEAFF.

The chain is built from TRBV28 and TRBJ2-7; perhaps TRBD2 as D (6 bases). Trimming left V 8 bases short and J 4 bases short, with 15 bases between. This CDR3 is 13 amino acids long. Germline V gene data show CDR1 as MDHEN and CDR2 as SYDVKM. Written as DNA, the CDR3 is TGTGCCAGCTCCGGGGGAGGACGGTACGAGCAGTACTTC. It codes for CASSGGGRYEQYF.

The chain uses TRBV27 and TRBJ1-1, with TRBD1 matching 9 bases. Germline V gene data show CDR1 as MNHEY and CDR2 as SMNVEV (reference sequence). The CDR3 spans 16 residues. J lost 1 base, V lost 5 bases, and 8 bases had no gene match. The CDR3: CASSPPGTGRNTEAFF. The DNA for the CDR3 is TGTGCCAGCAGTCCACCCGGGACAGGGAGGAACACTGAAGCTTTCTTT.

J is TRBJ2-1 and V is TRBV6-5; 9 nucleotides match TRBD2. Germline V gene sequence: CDR1 MNHEY, CDR2 SVGAGI. CDR3 size: 16 residues. J was trimmed by 4 bases and V by 2 bases; bases with no gene match: 6. This CDR3 reads CASSYDRLAVYNEQFF. CDR3 DNA: TGTGCCAGCAGTTACGATCGACTAGCGGTTTACAATGAGCAGTTCTTC.

The J gene is TRBJ1-2, the V gene TRBV28; D is unresolved. V was shortened by 3 bases and J by 8 bases, with 16 bases between the two germline ends. This CDR3 region has 14 residues. Looked up from germline, CDR1 is MDHEN and CDR2 is SYDVKM. The CDR3 is CASSLPEARRGYTF. In DNA, the CDR3 is TGTGCCAGCAGTTTGCCGGAGGCCCGTCGAGGCTACACCTTC.

The chain recombines TRBV5-1 with TRBJ2-1, with 12 bases that match TRBD2. CDR1 and CDR2 from the germline V gene are SGHRS and YFSETQ. V shed 5 bases, J shed 0 bases, and the junction held 0 bases outside the gene matches. CDR3 length equals 15 residues. The CDR3 DNA reads as TGCGCCAGCAGGACTAGCGGGAGCTCCTACAATGAGCAGTTCTTC. As protein: CASRTSGSSYNEQFF.

This clone has just a few counts. This chain uses TRBV4-2 with TRBJ2-5; the match to TRBD2 covers 9 bases. CDR3 length equals 18 residues. Germline CDR1 is LGHNA and CDR2 is YNFKEQ. V trimming: 4 bases; J trimming: 1 base; junction bases outside the gene matches: 13. The CDR3 DNA sequence: TGTGCCAGCAGCCCCGGCTTGTCTAGCGGGAAAGGCCAAGAGACCCAGTACTTC. Encoded protein: CASSPGLSSGKGQETQYF.